This TCR beta chain stems from a study of identifying expanded T cells in peripheral blood. Sequenced by immunoSEQ multiplex PCR; TCRdb stores in-frame clones only, minus some. Here the sample spans more than 80,000 clones, approximately 88% being singletons. The sequencing input was blood. The clonotype originates from a person aged 18 to 70 in good health.

The CDR3 DNA reads as TGTGCCAGCAGCTCTAGACAGGGGAAATACGTGGAGTACACCATATATTTT. It is translated as CASSSRQGKYVEYTIYF. This rearrangement joins TRBV9 to TRBJ1-3, with 8 bases aligning to TRBD1. Unmatched junction bases numbered 17, after V lost 4 bases and J lost 8 bases. Germline CDR1 reads SGDLS; CDR2 reads YYNGEE. The CDR3 spans 17 residues. Using reference TRBV9 and TRBJ1-3 for the parts outside the CDR3, the full variable domain is DSGVTQTPKHLITATGQRVTLRCSPRSGDLSVYWYQQSLDQGLQFLIQYYNGEERAKGNILERFSAQQFPDLHSELNLSSLELGDSALYFCASSSRQGKYVEYTIYFGEGSWLTVV.